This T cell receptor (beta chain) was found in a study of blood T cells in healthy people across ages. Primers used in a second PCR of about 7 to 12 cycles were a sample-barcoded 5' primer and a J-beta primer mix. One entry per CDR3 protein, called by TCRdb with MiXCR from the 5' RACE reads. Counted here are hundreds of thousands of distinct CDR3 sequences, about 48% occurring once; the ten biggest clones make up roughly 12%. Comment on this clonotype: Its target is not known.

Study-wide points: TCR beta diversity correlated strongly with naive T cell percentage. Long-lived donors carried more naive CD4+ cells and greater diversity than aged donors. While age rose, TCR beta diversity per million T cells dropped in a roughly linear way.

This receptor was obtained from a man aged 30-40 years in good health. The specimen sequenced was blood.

CDR3 DNA: TGTGCCAGCAGTCAAGGTTGGGGCACCGGGGAGCTGTTTTTT. Translation gives CASSQGWGTGELFF. This chain links TRBV28 with TRBJ2-2, with unresolved D. The germline V and J ends were trimmed by 5 bases and 4 bases, with 11 bases remaining between them. This CDR3 has 14 residues. Germline lookup yields CDR1 MDHEN and CDR2 SYDVKM.